This T cell receptor (beta chain) stems from a study of T cell responses to AZD1222 COVID-19 vaccine (dated by TCRdb to the early 2020s). Study-level background: AZD1222 recipients given second doses at about 4 weeks or at about 12 weeks were pooled, since spike-specific TCR depth and breadth were not found to differ between the two schedules. Enrollment into the trials was organized by age into subgroups of 18-55, 56-69 and 70-plus years, and those subgroups contained roughly 150, 30 and 60 TCR-sequenced participants, respectively. A total of roughly 240 trial participants underwent TCR sequencing, of whom roughly 210 received two doses of AZD1222 and around 25 received two doses of the MenACWY control vaccine.

Taken from cysteine to phenylalanine, the CDR3 has 16 residues. The read is trimmed to its CDR3 DNA, 48 bases read in frame from base 1. V loses 4 bases at its end and J loses 2 bases; junction bases beyond the gene matches: 8. Via the germline V gene, CDR1 is MGHRA and CDR2 YSYEKL. The CDR3 regions of human TCRbeta chains were analyzed by immunosequencing. The original methods were these. TCRs in the repertoires were compared against a reference library of SARS-CoV-2-specific TCRs that had been generated with the MIRA antigen-specificity platform. Breadth meant the fraction of unique TCRs that were SARS-CoV-2-associated, whereas depth meant the fraction of total T cells that were SARS-CoV-2-associated. Using the MIRA data, each spike-specific TCR was mapped to the spike region that the TCR reacts to and placed in a CD4 or CD8 class. Log10-transformed breadth and depth values were compared by one-way ANOVA with Sidak's multiple comparisons tests. TCRdb mirrors the immuneACCESS table, restricted to in-frame sequences. Some clones are absent from its copies; in checked studies, under half trace to an unresolved V gene, and the reason for the others is unknown. The D gene and trimming were derived from the DNA, and the V and J assignments and clone size from that table. Counted in this sample were over 120,000 clones; just under 95% of them appeared once. 1.7% of the sample is in the top ten clones.

On this clone itself: Its antigen has not been determined. No much larger clone exists at a distance of one base, and base qualities are not known.

The time point tag for this specimen amounts to: baseline before first vaccination. Vaccinee samples came from UK trials COV001 and COV002, including a single-blind randomized controlled phase 2/3 trial of AZD1222 (ChAdOx1 nCoV-19) in healthy adults. For TCRbeta chain sequencing, PBMC samples from trial participants were taken at day 0 and at day 28 after the second dose. Summary of the overall study and its limitations: A significant rise in spike-specific TCR breadth and depth was observed after two AZD1222 doses relative to day 0 and relative to MenACWY recipients. Conclusions about previously exposed vaccinees are limited, since just five or six AZD1222 recipients were seropositive for SARS-CoV-2 at baseline. The 56-69-year group was small, and its depth increase did not reach significance, likely because of low power. Epitopes outside the regions mutated in the B.1.351 and B.1.1.7 variants were reportedly recognized by nearly half of the unique spike-specific TCRs. Participants were mostly white British, with more females than males. The authors suggested clonal diversity may have been underestimated. CD4 TCRs associated with the vaccine covered the entire spike protein, and the dominant responses were in regions 160-218 and 743-854. Because no day 14 peak-response samples were available, the repertoires could be characterized only after the peak T cell response.

Here the sequenced sample was peripheral blood, taken on day 0 of AZD1222 vaccination. The V and J segments used are TRBV4-1 and TRBJ1-3; the central 7 bases match TRBD1. The source of this sequence is an adult in good health. The nucleotide sequence is given as TGCGCCAGCAGCCCCCTCGACAGGGCCCCTGGAAACACCATATATTTT. This sequence encodes CASSPLDRAPGNTIYF.